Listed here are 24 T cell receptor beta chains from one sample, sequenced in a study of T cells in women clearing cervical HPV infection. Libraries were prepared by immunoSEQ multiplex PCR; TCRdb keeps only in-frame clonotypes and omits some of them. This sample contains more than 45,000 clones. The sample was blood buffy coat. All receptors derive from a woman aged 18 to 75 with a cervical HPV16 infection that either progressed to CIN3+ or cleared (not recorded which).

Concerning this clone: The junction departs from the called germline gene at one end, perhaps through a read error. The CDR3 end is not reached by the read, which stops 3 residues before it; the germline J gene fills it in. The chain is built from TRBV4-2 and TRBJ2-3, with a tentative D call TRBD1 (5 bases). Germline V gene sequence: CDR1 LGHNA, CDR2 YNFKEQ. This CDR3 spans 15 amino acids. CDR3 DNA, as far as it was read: TGCGCCAGCAGCCAAGAAGGGGTCGGCACAGATACG. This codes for CASSQEGVGTDT. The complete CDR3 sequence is CASSQEGVGTDTQYF.

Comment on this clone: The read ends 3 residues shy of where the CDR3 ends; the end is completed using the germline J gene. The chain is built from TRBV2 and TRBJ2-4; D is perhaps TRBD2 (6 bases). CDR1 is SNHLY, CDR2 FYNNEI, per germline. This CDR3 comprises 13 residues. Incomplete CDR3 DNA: TGTGCCAGCAGTGGTGCTAGCGCAACTGTT. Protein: CASSGASATV. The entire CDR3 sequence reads CASSGASATVQYF.

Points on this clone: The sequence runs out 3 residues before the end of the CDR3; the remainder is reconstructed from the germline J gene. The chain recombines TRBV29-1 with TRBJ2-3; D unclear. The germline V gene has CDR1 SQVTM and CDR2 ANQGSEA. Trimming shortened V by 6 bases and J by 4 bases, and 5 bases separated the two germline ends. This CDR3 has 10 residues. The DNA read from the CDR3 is TGCAGCGTCCTCGCAGATACG. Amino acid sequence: CSVLADT. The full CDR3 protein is CSVLADTQYF.

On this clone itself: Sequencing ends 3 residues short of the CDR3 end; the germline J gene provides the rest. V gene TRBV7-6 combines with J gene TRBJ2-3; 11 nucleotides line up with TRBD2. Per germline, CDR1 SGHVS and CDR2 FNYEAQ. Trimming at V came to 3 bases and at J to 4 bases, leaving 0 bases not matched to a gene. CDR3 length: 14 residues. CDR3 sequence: CASSFSGGADTQYF. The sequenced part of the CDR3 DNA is TGTGCCAGCAGCTTTAGCGGGGGGGCAGATACG.

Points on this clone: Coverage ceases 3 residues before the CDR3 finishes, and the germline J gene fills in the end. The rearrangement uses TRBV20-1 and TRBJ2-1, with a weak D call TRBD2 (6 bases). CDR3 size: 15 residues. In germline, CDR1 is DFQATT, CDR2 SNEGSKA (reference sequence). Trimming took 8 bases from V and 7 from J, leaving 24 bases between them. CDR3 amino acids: CSCPSGEVASNEQFF. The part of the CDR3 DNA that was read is TGCAGTTGCCCCTCGGGGGAGGTAGCTTCTAATGAG.

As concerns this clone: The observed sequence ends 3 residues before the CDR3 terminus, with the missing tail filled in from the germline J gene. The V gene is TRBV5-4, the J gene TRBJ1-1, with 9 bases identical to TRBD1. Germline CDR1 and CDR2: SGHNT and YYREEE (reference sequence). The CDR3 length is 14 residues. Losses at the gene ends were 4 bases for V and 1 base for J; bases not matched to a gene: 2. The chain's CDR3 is CASSTGQGNTEAFF. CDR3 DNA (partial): TGTGCCAGCAGCACGGGACAGGGGAACACTGAA.

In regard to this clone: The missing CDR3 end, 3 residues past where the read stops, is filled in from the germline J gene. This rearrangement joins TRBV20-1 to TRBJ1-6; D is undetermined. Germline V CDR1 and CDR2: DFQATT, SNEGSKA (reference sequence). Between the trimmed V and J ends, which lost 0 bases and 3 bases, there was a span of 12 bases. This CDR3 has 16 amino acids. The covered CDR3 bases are TGCAGTGCTAGAGATGAAAACAGAGTCTATAATTCACCC. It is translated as CSARDENRVYNSP. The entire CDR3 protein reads CSARDENRVYNSPLHF.

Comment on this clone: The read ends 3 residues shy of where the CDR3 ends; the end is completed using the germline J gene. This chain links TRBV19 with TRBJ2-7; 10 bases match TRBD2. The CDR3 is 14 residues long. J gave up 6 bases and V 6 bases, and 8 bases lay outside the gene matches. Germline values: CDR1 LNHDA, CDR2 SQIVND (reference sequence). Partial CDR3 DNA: TGTGCCAGTAGCCCCGGGCTAGCGGGAGTCGAG. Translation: CASSPGLAGVE. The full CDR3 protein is CASSPGLAGVEQYF.

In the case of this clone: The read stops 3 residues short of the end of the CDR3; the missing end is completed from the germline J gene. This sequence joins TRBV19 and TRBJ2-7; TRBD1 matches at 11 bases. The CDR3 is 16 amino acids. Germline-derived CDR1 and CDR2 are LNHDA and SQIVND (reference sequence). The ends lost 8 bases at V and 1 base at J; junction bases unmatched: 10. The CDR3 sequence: CASRDRGTSQSYEQYF. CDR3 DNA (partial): TGTGCCAGTCGGGACAGGGGGACCTCCCAATCCTACGAG.

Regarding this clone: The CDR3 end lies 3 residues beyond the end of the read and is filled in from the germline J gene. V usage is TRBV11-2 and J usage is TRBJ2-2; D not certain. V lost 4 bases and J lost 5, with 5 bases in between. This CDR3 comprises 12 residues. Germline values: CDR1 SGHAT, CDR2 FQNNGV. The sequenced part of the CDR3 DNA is TGTGCCAGCAGCTCCTTAACCGGGGAG. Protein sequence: CASSSLTGE. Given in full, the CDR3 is CASSSLTGELFF.

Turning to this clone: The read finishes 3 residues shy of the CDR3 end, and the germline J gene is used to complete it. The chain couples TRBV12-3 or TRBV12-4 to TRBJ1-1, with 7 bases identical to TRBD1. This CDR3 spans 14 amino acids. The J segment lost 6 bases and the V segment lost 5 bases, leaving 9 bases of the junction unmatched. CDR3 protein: CASSTGTALPEAFF. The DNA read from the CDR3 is TGTGCCAGCAGTACGGGGACAGCGCTACCTGAA.

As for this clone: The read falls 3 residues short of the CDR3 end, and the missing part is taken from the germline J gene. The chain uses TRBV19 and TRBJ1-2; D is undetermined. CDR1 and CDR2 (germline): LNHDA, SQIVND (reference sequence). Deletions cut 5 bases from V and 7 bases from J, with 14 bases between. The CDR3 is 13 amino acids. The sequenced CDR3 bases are TGTGCCAGTAGTCCTCAGGCGGGGAGTGGC. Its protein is CASSPQAGSG. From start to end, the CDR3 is CASSPQAGSGYTF.

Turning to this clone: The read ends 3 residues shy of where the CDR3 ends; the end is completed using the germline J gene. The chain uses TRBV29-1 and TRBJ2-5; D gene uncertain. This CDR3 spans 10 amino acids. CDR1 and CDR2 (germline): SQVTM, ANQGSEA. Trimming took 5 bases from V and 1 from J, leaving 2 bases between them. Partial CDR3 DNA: TGCAGCGTTCGCCAAGAGACC. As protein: CSVRQET. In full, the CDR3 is CSVRQETQYF.

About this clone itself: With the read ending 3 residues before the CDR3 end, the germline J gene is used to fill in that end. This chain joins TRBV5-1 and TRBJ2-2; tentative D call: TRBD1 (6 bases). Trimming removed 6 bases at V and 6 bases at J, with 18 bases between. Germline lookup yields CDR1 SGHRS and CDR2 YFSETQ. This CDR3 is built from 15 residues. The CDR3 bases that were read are TGCGCCAGCAACAGGGAACTTGGGGACCCCGGGGAG. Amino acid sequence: CASNRELGDPGE. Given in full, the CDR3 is CASNRELGDPGELFF. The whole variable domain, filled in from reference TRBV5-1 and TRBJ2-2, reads KAGVTQTPRYLIKTRGQQVTLSCSPISGHRSVSWYQQTPGQGLQFLFEYFSETQRNKGNFPGRFSGRQFSNSRSEMNVSTLELGDSALYLCASNRELGDPGELFFGEGSRLTVL.

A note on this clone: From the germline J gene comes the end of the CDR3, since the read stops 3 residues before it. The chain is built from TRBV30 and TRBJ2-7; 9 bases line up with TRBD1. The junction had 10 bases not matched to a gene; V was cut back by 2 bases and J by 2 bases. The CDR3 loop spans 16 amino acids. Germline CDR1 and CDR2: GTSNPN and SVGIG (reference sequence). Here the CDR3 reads CAWSRPGTGSTYEQYF. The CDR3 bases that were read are TGTGCCTGGAGTCGCCCCGGGACAGGGTCGACCTACGAG.

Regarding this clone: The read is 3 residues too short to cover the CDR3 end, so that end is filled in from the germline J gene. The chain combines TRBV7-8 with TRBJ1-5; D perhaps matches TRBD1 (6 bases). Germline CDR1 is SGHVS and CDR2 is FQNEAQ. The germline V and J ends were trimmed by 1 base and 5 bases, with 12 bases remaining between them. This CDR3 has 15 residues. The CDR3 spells CASSLVSGGDQPQHF. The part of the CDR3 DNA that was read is TGTGCCAGCAGCTTAGTATCTGGGGGCGATCAGCCC.

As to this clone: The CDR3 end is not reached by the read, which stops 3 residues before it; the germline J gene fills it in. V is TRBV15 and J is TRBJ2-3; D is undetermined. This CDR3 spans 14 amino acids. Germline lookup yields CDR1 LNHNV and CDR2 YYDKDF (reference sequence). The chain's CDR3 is CATSRDRSAETQYF. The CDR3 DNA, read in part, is TGTGCCACCAGCAGAGATCGGAGCGCGGAGACG.

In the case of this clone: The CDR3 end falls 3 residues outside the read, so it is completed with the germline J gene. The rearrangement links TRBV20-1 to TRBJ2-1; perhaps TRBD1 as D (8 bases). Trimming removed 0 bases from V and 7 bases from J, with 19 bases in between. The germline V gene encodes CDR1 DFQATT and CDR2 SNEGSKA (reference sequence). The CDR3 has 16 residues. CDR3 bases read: TGCAGTGCTAGAGAATGGGGAGACAGGGGAGGGAATGAG. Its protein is CSAREWGDRGGNE. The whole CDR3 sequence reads CSAREWGDRGGNEQFF.

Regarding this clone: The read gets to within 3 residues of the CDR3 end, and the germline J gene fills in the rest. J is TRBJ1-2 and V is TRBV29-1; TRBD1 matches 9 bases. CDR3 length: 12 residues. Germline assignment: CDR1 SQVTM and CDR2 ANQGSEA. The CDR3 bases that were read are TGCAGCGAAGGGGACAGGGTTATCGGC. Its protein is CSEGDRVIG. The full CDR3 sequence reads CSEGDRVIGYTF. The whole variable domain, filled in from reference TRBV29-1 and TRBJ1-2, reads SAVISQKPSRDICQRGTSLTIQCQVDSQVTMMFWYRQQPGQSLTLIATANQGSEATYESGFVIDKFPISRPNLTFSTLTVSNMSPEDSSIYLCSEGDRVIGYTFGSGTRLTVV.

CDR3 region: CASSLSAGDSYNEQFF. Incomplete CDR3 DNA: TGTGCCAGCAGCTTATCCGCGGGGGACTCCTACAATGAG. This chain uses TRBV7-3 with TRBJ2-1; the match to TRBD2 covers 7 bases. With the read ending 3 residues before the CDR3 end, the germline J gene is used to fill in that end. Trimming at V came to 2 bases and at J to 0 bases, leaving 4 bases not matched to a gene. From germline, CDR1 is SGHTA and CDR2 FQGTGA. The CDR3 length is 16 residues.

CDR3 DNA, as far as it was read: TGTGCCAGCAGCCGCGCGGTGGAGACC. Residues: CASSRAVET. In full, the CDR3 reads CASSRAVETQYF. V is TRBV7-2 and J is TRBJ2-5, with D unclear. The read terminates 3 residues before the CDR3 end, so the remaining end is supplied by the germline J gene. The CDR3 has 12 amino acids. Germline values: CDR1 SGHTA, CDR2 FQGNSA. The V and J ends lost 5 bases and 5 bases respectively, with 9 bases between them.

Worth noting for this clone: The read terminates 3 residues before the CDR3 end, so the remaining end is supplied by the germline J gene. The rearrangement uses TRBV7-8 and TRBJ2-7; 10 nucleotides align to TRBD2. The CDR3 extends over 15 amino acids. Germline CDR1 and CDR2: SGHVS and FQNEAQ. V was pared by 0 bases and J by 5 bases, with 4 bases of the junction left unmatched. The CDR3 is CASSLASGRIDEQYF. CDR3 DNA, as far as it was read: TGTGCCAGCAGCTTAGCTAGCGGGAGGATCGACGAG.

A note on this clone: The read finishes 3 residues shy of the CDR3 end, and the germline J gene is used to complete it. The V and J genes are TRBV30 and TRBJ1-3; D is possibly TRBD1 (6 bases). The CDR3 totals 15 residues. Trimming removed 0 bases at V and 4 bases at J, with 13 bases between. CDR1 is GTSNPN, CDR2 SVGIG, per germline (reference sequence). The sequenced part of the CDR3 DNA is TGTGCCTGGAGTGTGGGGACATCCTCCGGAAACACC. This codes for CAWSVGTSSGNT. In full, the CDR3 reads CAWSVGTSSGNTIYF. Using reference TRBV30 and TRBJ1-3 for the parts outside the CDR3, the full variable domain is SQTIHQWPATLVQPVGSPLSLECTVEGTSNPNLYWYRQAAGRGLQLLFYSVGIGQISSEVPQNLSASRPQDRQFILSSKKLLLSDSGFYLCAWSVGTSSGNTIYFGEGSWLTVV.

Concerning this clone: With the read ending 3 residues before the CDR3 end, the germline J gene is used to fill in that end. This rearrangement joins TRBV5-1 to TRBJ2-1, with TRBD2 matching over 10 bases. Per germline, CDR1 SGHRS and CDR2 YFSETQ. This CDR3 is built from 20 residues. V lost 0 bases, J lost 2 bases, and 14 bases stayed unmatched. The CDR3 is CASSLESGGGGAGTYNEQFF. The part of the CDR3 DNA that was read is TGCGCCAGCAGCTTGGAGAGCGGGGGGGGAGGCGCGGGTACCTACAATGAG.